This entry features one T cell receptor beta chain sequence. The data derive from a study of T-cell reconstitution after alpha-beta-depleted transplantation in children. Germline V gene data show CDR1 as MNHEY and CDR2 as SMNVEV (reference sequence). Trimming cost V 0 bases and J 7 bases; bases outside gene matches: 10. CDR3 length equals 16 residues. Preparation of the TCRbeta library used unique molecular identifiers. Each CDR3 protein is one row after TCRdb ran MiXCR on the PCR reads. The repertoire holds 350,000 to 450,000 distinct CDR3 sequences, with roughly 22% as singletons. Sample: PBMCs from the stem cell graft donor, taken from the stem cell graft. The rearrangement links TRBV27 to TRBJ2-5; TRBD1 matches at 8 bases. This TCR came from a human donor who donated a stem cell graft to a child with acute myeloid leukemia. In DNA, the CDR3 is TGTGCCAGCAGTTTATCGGGGACAGGTGCCCTCGGGACCCAGTACTTC. Translating gives CASSLSGTGALGTQYF.